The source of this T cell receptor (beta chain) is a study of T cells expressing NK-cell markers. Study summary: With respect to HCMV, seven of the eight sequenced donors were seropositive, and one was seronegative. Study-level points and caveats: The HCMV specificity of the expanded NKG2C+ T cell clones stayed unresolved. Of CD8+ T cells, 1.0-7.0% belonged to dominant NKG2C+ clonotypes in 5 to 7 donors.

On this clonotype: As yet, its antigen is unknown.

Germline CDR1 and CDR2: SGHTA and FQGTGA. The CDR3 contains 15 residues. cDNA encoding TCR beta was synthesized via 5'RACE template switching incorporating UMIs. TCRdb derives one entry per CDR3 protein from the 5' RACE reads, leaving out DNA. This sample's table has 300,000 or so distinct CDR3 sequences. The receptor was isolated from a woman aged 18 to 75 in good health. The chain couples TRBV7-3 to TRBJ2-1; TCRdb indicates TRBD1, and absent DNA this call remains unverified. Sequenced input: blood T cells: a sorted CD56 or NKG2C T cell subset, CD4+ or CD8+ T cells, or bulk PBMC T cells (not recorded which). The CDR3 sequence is CASSQGAGTYNEQFF.